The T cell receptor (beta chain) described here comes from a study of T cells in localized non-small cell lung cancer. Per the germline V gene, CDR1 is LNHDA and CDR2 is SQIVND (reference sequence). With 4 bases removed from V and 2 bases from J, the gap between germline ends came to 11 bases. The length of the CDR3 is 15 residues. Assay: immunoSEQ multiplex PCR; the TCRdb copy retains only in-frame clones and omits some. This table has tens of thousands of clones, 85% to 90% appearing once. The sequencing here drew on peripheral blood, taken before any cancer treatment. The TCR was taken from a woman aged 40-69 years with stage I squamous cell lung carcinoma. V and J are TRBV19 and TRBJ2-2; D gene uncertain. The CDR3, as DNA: TGTGCCAGTAGTAGGGTATCTCTTAACACCGGGGAGCTGTTTTTT. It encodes CASSRVSLNTGELFF.